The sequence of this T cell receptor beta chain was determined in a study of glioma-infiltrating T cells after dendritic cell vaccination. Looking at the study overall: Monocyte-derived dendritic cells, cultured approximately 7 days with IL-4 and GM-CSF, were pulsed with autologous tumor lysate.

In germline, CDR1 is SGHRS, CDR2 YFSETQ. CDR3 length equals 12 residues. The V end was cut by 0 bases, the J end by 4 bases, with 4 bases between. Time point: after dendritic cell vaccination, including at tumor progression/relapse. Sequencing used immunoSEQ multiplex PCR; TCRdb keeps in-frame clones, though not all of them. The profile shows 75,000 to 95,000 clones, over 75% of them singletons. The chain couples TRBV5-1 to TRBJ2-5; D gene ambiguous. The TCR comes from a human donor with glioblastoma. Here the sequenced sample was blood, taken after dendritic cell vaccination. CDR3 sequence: CASSLVRETQYF. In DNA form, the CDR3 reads TGCGCCAGCAGCTTGGTCCGAGAGACCCAGTACTTC.